The 8 T cell receptor beta chains below were found in one sample sequenced in a study of early stage breast cancer tumors. TCRdb's table, derived via immunoSEQ multiplex PCR, lists solely in-frame clones and lacks some. This sample has 60,000 to 80,000 clones, with 70% to 85% found just once. Input material: blood. The receptors here all came from a person between 55 and 69 years old with breast cancer.

The table lists this clone with a few counts. CDR3 residues: CASSRQVHGNTIYF. The CDR3 DNA sequence: TGTGCCAGCAGTAGACAGGTTCATGGAAACACCATATATTTT. The chain recombines TRBV28 with TRBJ1-3; perhaps TRBD1 as D (6 bases). V lost 5 bases and J lost 3, with 11 bases in between. The CDR3 is 14 amino acids. Germline V CDR1 and CDR2: MDHEN, SYDVKM.

In DNA, the CDR3 is TGTGCCAGCAGTGTAGGGGGGTCAGCCCTCCACTTT. Translating it yields CASSVGGSALHF. V and J are TRBV6-1 and TRBJ1-6, with a weak D call TRBD1 (6 bases). Germline V CDR1 and CDR2: MNHNS, SASEGT. This CDR3 region has 12 residues. Trimming removed 4 bases from V and 14 bases from J, with 12 bases in between.

The chain couples TRBV28 to TRBJ2-5; a weak D match, TRBD2 (5 bases). Trimming removed 10 bases at V and 4 bases at J, with 10 bases between. The V gene's germline CDR1 is MDHEN and CDR2 SYDVKM. The CDR3 is 11 residues long. CDR3 protein: CAIRRGETQYF. The DNA for the CDR3 is TGTGCCATCCGTCGGGGAGAGACCCAGTACTTC.

This clone was detected only a few times. The chain is built from TRBV5-1 and TRBJ1-5; the D gene is possibly TRBD1 (5 bases). Germline loops: CDR1 SGHRS, CDR2 YFSETQ. Trimming pared 4 bases from V and 0 bases from J, leaving 11 bases between. The CDR3 totals 15 residues. The CDR3 DNA sequence: TGCGCCAGCAGCAGCGGGACCAGTAGCAATCAGCCCCAGCATTTT. Translating it yields CASSSGTSSNQPQHF.

The chain employs TRBV11-2 and TRBJ2-1; 10 bases are shared with TRBD2. The ends lost 5 bases at V and 3 bases at J; junction bases unmatched: 7. CDR1 is SGHAT and CDR2 is FQNNGV in the germline V gene. The CDR3 is 16 residues long. The CDR3 loop is CASSQGVAGGYNEQFF. CDR3 nucleotide sequence: TGTGCCAGCAGCCAGGGGGTAGCGGGGGGCTACAATGAGCAGTTCTTC.

The chain carries TRBV11-2 and TRBJ2-2; D ambiguous. Germline CDR1 and CDR2: SGHAT and FQNNGV. There are 15 residues in the CDR3. Trimming left V 1 base short and J 0 bases short, with 6 bases between. The CDR3 here is CASSLAAANTGELFF. DNA for the CDR3: TGTGCCAGCAGCTTAGCGGCCGCGAACACCGGGGAGCTGTTTTTT.

The chain uses TRBV5-6 and TRBJ1-6; a weak D match, TRBD1 (5 bases). The germline V gene has CDR1 SGHDT and CDR2 YYEEEE. V lost 0 bases to trimming and J lost 6 bases, with 10 bases between them. The CDR3 is made up of 15 amino acids. In DNA, the CDR3 is TGTGCCAGCAGCTTGGGGCAGGGATCTAATTCACCCCTCCACTTT. This sequence encodes CASSLGQGSNSPLHF.

The genes are TRBV30 and TRBJ1-1; D possibly corresponds to TRBD1 (6 bases). V was cut by 3 bases and J by 1 base, with 15 bases left in between. The CDR3 is made up of 15 amino acids. Germline V CDR1 and CDR2: GTSNPN, SVGIG (reference sequence). CDR3 nucleotides: TGTGCCTGGAGCCCTAGGGGGATAACGAACACTGAAGCTTTCTTT. It is translated as CAWSPRGITNTEAFF. Full variable domain (remainder filled in from reference TRBV30 and TRBJ1-1): SQTIHQWPATLVQPVGSPLSLECTVEGTSNPNLYWYRQAAGRGLQLLFYSVGIGQISSEVPQNLSASRPQDRQFILSSKKLLLSDSGFYLCAWSPRGITNTEAFFGQGTRLTVV.